Below are 25 T cell receptor beta chains sequenced from a single sample in a study of T cell repertoires in cytomegalovirus infection. TCRdb reprocessed the reads with MiXCR, giving one entry per CDR3 protein. There are around 490,000 distinct CDR3 sequences in the sample; less than 30% occur only once, and approximately 13% lies in the top ten. The specimen was PBMCs. These receptors came from a human donor in good health (CMV status not recorded). Some clones in this sample may be carry-over from other donors' samples.

V and J are TRBV6-2 or TRBV6-3 and TRBJ2-1; D unresolved. CDR3 length: 12 residues. Germline V gene sequence: CDR1 MNHEY, CDR2 SVGEGT. V dropped 6 bases and J dropped 11 bases, with 14 bases sitting between them. CDR3 sequence (DNA): TGTGCCAGCAGAACACAAACAAGACAGCAGTTCTTC. It is translated as CASRTQTRQQFF.

This chain links TRBV20-1 with TRBJ2-1, with TRBD2 as a possible D gene (6 bases). Germline-derived CDR1 and CDR2 are DFQATT and SNEGSKA (reference sequence). Trimming removed 0 bases from V and 4 bases from J, with 16 bases in between. CDR3 size: 16 residues. CDR3 DNA sequence: TGCAGTGCTAGAGATTTTCGTGGAGGGGTTTACAATGAGCAGTTCTTC. It yields the protein CSARDFRGGVYNEQFF.

This clonotype was seen a handful of times. V and J are TRBV7-6 and TRBJ2-1; D not certain. CDR3 length: 13 residues. The V and J ends lost 4 bases and 6 bases respectively, with 10 bases between them. CDR1 and CDR2 from the germline V gene are SGHVS and FNYEAQ. CDR3 region: CASSSYRGNEQFF. For the CDR3, the DNA is TGTGCCAGCAGCTCCTACAGAGGCAATGAGCAGTTCTTC.

J is TRBJ2-2 and V is TRBV20-1; D is uncertain. The germline V gene has CDR1 DFQATT and CDR2 SNEGSKA (reference sequence). V lost 0 bases to trimming and J lost 3 bases, with 11 bases between them. This CDR3 contains 15 residues. CDR3 region: CSARDRVAYTGELFF. The CDR3 nucleotides are TGCAGTGCTAGAGATAGGGTAGCATACACCGGGGAGCTGTTTTTT.

V usage is TRBV19 and J usage is TRBJ1-5, with D perhaps TRBD1 (5 bases). CDR3 length: 14 residues. Germline assignment: CDR1 LNHDA and CDR2 SQIVND (reference sequence). V dropped 2 bases and J dropped 3 bases, with 8 bases sitting between them. CDR3 DNA sequence: TGTGCCAGTAGTATAAGGGGATTCAATCAGCCCCAGCATTTT. This sequence encodes CASSIRGFNQPQHF.

The sample holds a few counts of this clonotype. CDR3 coding DNA: TGTGCCAGCAGCTTGGGATCTCAGGGGCGCGGTGGCTACACCTTC. This codes for CASSLGSQGRGGYTF. V is TRBV7-9 and J is TRBJ1-2, with TRBD1 as a possible D gene (6 bases). CDR3 length: 15 residues. Germline lookup yields CDR1 SEHNR and CDR2 FQNEAQ (reference sequence). The V end was cut by 3 bases, the J end by 7 bases, with 18 bases between.

V gene TRBV7-2 combines with J gene TRBJ1-4, with D maybe TRBD1 (5 bases). In germline, CDR1 is SGHTA, CDR2 FQGNSA. Trimming left V 1 base short and J 5 bases short, with 17 bases between. The CDR3 spans 17 residues. The DNA of the CDR3 is TGTGCCAGCAGCTTAGGCCCCCGGGGCAGTTCGAATGAAAAACTGTTTTTT. This encodes CASSLGPRGSSNEKLFF.

V gene TRBV29-1 combines with J gene TRBJ1-2, with D hard to call. The ends were cut back, 3 bases at V and 3 bases at J, with 11 bases in the middle. This CDR3 has 13 residues. From germline, CDR1 is SQVTM and CDR2 ANQGSEA. CDR3 loop: CSVESGWDYGYTF. The CDR3 DNA reads TGCAGCGTTGAGTCAGGATGGGACTATGGCTACACCTTC.

This chain joins TRBV6-2 or TRBV6-3 and TRBJ1-1, with 8 bases that match TRBD1. The germline CDR1 and CDR2 sequences are MNHEY and SVGEGT. This CDR3 region has 15 residues. The J segment lost 2 bases and the V segment lost 9 bases, leaving 11 bases of the junction unmatched. CDR3 protein: CARYADREGNTEAFF. DNA for the CDR3: TGTGCCAGATATGCGGACAGGGAGGGAAACACTGAAGCTTTCTTT.

This clonotype is deemed medium-sized. The chain links TRBV7-2 to TRBJ2-3, with TRBD2 as a possible D gene (6 bases). Germline CDR1 and CDR2: SGHTA and FQGNSA. V lost 5 bases to trimming and J lost 6 bases, with 18 bases between them. There are 15 residues in the CDR3. The CDR3 nucleotides are TGTGCCAGCAGCCCCGGAGGGGCTGGGGAGGATACGCAGTATTTT. Its translation is CASSPGGAGEDTQYF.

The V call is TRBV14, the J call TRBJ2-1; 14 nucleotides line up with TRBD2. V lost 5 bases, J lost 12 bases, and 9 bases stayed unmatched. The CDR3 has 15 residues. Germline CDR1 SGHDN, CDR2 FVKESK. The CDR3 nucleotides are TGTGCCAGCAGCGACGGGACTAGCGGGAGCCAGAGGCAGTTCTTC. Its protein is CASSDGTSGSQRQFF. Drawing the rest from reference TRBV14 and TRBJ2-1, the complete variable domain is EAGVTQFPSHSVIEKGQTVTLRCDPISGHDNLYWYRRVMGKEIKFLLHFVKESKQDESGMPNNRFLAERTGGTYSTLKVQPAELEDSGVYFCASSDGTSGSQRQFFGPGTRLTVL.

This clonotype has just a few counts. The V call is TRBV7-2, the J call TRBJ2-5; no reliable D call. Germline CDR1 SGHTA, CDR2 FQGNSA. This CDR3 comprises 14 residues. Between the trimmed V and J ends, which lost 4 bases and 7 bases, there was a span of 16 bases. CDR3 sequence: CASSWSSSEGTQYF. CDR3 DNA: TGTGCCAGCAGCTGGAGTTCGAGCGAAGGGACCCAGTACTTC. Using reference TRBV7-2 and TRBJ2-5 for the parts outside the CDR3, the full variable domain is GAGVSQSPSNKVTEKGKDVELRCDPISGHTALYWYRQSLGQGLEFLIYFQGNSAPDKSGLPSDRFSAERTGGSVSTLTIQRTQQEDSAVYLCASSWSSSEGTQYFGPGTRLLVL.

This clonotype was observed a few times. The chain recombines TRBV27 with TRBJ2-1, with D unclear. The V gene's germline CDR1 is MNHEY and CDR2 SMNVEV (reference sequence). This CDR3 comprises 16 residues. V was shortened by 0 bases and J by 2 bases, with 11 bases between the two germline ends. CDR3 protein: CASSLSVLGPYNEQFF. The CDR3 DNA sequence: TGTGCCAGCAGTTTATCGGTCCTTGGCCCCTACAATGAGCAGTTCTTC.

With regard to this clonotype: A read error may produce the germline difference seen at one junction end. V is TRBV7-9 and J is TRBJ2-7; TRBD2 aligns across 9 bases. This CDR3 has 17 amino acids. The germline V gene encodes CDR1 SEHNR and CDR2 FQNEAQ (reference sequence). Here the CDR3 DNA reads TGTGCCAGCAGCTCCGTATCTTTTAGCGGGAGCTCCTACGAGGAGTACTTC. Translated, it gives CASSSVSFSGSSYEEYF.

This clonotype was recorded many times. This chain connects TRBV7-2 to TRBJ1-2; tentatively, D is TRBD1 (6 bases). The CDR3 is 16 residues long. Germline lookup yields CDR1 SGHTA and CDR2 FQGNSA. Trimming stripped 1 base from V and 1 base from J, with 13 bases between. The CDR3 DNA reads as TGTGCCAGCAGCTTAGAGGGAGAGGACAGTAACTATGGCTACACCTTC. Protein: CASSLEGEDSNYGYTF.

The CDR3 sequence is CASTSGQGAPGANVLTF. As DNA, the CDR3 is TGCGCCAGCACCTCGGGACAGGGGGCGCCTGGGGCCAACGTCCTGACTTTC. V usage is TRBV5-1 and J usage is TRBJ2-6; 12 positions agree with TRBD1. Germline CDR1 is SGHRS and CDR2 is YFSETQ. Unmatched junction bases numbered 6, after V lost 6 bases and J lost 2 bases. The CDR3 extends over 17 amino acids.

The sample holds a few counts of this clonotype. V usage is TRBV24-1 and J usage is TRBJ2-1; D not resolved. CDR3 length: 17 amino acids. V lost 5 bases, J lost 1 base, and 17 bases lay in between. The germline gives CDR1 KGHDR, CDR2 SFDVKD. CDR3 loop: CATSGPSRLRSYNEQFF. The CDR3 DNA is TGTGCCACCAGTGGCCCCTCCCGGTTGAGGTCCTACAATGAGCAGTTCTTC.

CDR3 bases: TGTGCCAGCAGTCCACAATACTCCCACGCAGATACGCAGTATTTT. As protein: CASSPQYSHADTQYF. The rearrangement links TRBV28 to TRBJ2-3; no firm D call. V was clipped by 5 bases and J by 4 bases, with 16 bases between them. Germline V gene sequence: CDR1 MDHEN, CDR2 SYDVKM. The length of the CDR3 is 15 residues.

There are a few counts of this clonotype. V gene TRBV4-1 combines with J gene TRBJ2-2; 7 bases match TRBD2. The V segment lost 1 base and the J segment 5 bases; nucleotides outside the gene matches: 13. The CDR3 totals 18 residues. Germline CDR1 and CDR2: MGHRA and YSYEKL. CDR3 in DNA: TGCGCCAGCAGCCAAGCGCCTAGCGGAGACTCGGGGACCGGGGAGCTGTTTTTT. Translation gives CASSQAPSGDSGTGELFF.

The chain has TRBV10-3 and TRBJ1-3; TRBD1 is a possible D gene (5 bases). The V and J ends lost 6 bases and 0 bases respectively, with 9 bases between them. CDR1 and CDR2 (germline): ENHRY, SYGVKD. This CDR3 has 14 residues. The CDR3 bases are TGTGCCATCAGGACAGACAGCTCTGGAAACACCATATATTTT. Its protein is CAIRTDSSGNTIYF.

This clonotype has only a few counts. The rearrangement links TRBV28 to TRBJ2-3; 12 bases match TRBD2. J lost 3 bases, V lost 10 bases, and 11 bases had no gene match. Germline-derived CDR1 and CDR2 are MDHEN and SYDVKM. The CDR3 has 16 residues. DNA for the CDR3: TGTGCCACCCTTTCGCCGCTAGCGGGAGGGACAGATACGCAGTATTTT. Translating gives CATLSPLAGGTDTQYF.

V and J are TRBV6-2 or TRBV6-3 and TRBJ2-7; unclear D gene. The V end was cut by 5 bases, the J end by 2 bases, with 10 bases between. Germline CDR1 reads MNHEY; CDR2 reads SVGEGT. The CDR3 runs to 13 residues. This CDR3 is CASSAPGPYEQYV. DNA of the CDR3: TGTGCCAGCAGTGCACCGGGTCCCTACGAGCAGTACGTC.

The J gene is TRBJ2-7, the V gene TRBV7-8; the D gene is possibly TRBD1 (5 bases). The germline gives CDR1 SGHVS, CDR2 FQNEAQ. The V end lost 1 base, the J end lost 0 bases, and 13 bases lay between the germline ends. This CDR3 has 16 residues. The DNA of the CDR3 is TGTGCCAGCAGCTTAGGAAGGACATACGTCTCCTACGAGCAGTACGTC. Translation gives CASSLGRTYVSYEQYV.

The sample holds many counts of this clonotype. Written as DNA, the CDR3 is TGTGCCAGCAGCTTAGTTGCGGTAACAGATACGCAGTATTTT. This translates into CASSLVAVTDTQYF. The genes are TRBV7-2 and TRBJ2-3; D unclear. Germline assignment: CDR1 SGHTA and CDR2 FQGNSA. The CDR3 has 14 amino acids. V was trimmed by 1 base and J by 3 bases, leaving 8 bases between them.

The rearrangement links TRBV6-2 or TRBV6-3 to TRBJ1-5; 9 nucleotides agree with TRBD1. After removal of 5 bases from V and 5 bases from J, the junction contained 10 bases not matched to a gene. Per germline, CDR1 MNHEY and CDR2 SVGEGT. The CDR3 totals 16 residues. The CDR3: CASSHPGTGPHQPQHF. CDR3 DNA sequence: TGTGCCAGCAGTCACCCCGGGACAGGGCCCCATCAGCCCCAGCATTTT.